This TCR beta chain was identified during a study of preoperative IRX-2 immunotherapy in early breast cancer. Treatment of the sample: preoperative locoregional IRX-2 cytokine immunotherapy. Samples came from a phase Ib trial of preoperative locoregional IRX-2 cytokine immunotherapy. This table comes from immunoSEQ multiplex PCR, and its TCRdb copy is limited to in-frame clones, with some not included. Of approximately 34,000 clones listed, 90% to 95% are singletons. Specimen collection occurred from a patient treated with IRX-2 immunotherapy. The TCR was taken from a human donor with breast cancer.

CDR3 DNA: TGCGCCAGCAGCTTTCAGATAACTGATACGCAGTATTTT. Translation: CASSFQITDTQYF. The chain is built from TRBV5-1 and TRBJ2-3, with D unclear. Germline V gene sequence: CDR1 SGHRS, CDR2 YFSETQ. CDR3 size: 13 residues. V was shortened by 2 bases and J by 6 bases, with 10 bases between the two germline ends.